This T cell receptor (beta chain) came from a study of cytomegalovirus exposure and HLA in healthy donors. Study-level background: A previous analysis identified approximately 120 million unique TCR beta sequences derived from about 180 million T cells.

Study observations and caveats: According to reports, the classifier identified cytomegalovirus status with high specificity and sensitivity. Being indistinguishable, some V segments were excluded, TRBV6-2 and TRBV6-3 among them. The authors assumed roughly uniform sequencing depth across donors for presence/absence analyses.

The CDR3 is 14 residues long. Per germline, CDR1 LNHDA and CDR2 SQIVND (reference sequence). The V gene end was trimmed by 8 bases and the J gene end by 4 bases; junction bases not matched to a gene: 8. This PCR relied on a set of 60 Vbeta primers and 13 Jbeta primers. Using immunoSEQ multiplex PCR, the repertoire was profiled, and TCRdb retains in-frame clones only, with some absent. The sample has around 150,000 clones; over 65% are singletons. Of note for this clone: As yet, its antigen is unknown.

What was sequenced was PBMCs. V gene TRBV19 combines with J gene TRBJ1-2, with 9 positions matching TRBD1. This receptor was obtained from a man aged 40-55 years in good health and CMV-seronegative. This CDR3 is CASSRDRESYGYTF. The CDR3 bases are TGTGCCAGTTCCCGGGACAGGGAGTCCTATGGCTACACCTTC.